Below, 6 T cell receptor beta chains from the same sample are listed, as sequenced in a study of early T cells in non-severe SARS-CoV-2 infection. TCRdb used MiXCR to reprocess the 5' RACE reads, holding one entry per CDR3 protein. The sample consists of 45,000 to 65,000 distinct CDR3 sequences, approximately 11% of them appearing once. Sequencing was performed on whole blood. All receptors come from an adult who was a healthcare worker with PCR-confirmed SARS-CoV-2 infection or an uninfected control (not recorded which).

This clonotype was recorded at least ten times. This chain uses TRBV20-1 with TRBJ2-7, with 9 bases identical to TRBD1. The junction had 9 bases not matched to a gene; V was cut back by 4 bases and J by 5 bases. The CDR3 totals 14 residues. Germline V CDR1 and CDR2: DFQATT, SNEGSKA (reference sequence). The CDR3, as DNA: TGCAGTGCTATCCCCGGGACAGGGTTAAACGAGCAGTACTTC. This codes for CSAIPGTGLNEQYF.

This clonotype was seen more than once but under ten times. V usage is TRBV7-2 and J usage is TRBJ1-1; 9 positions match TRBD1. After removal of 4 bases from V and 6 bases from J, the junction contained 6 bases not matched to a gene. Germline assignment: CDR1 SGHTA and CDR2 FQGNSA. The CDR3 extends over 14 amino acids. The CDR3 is CASSSATGGSEAFF. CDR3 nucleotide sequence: TGTGCCAGCAGCTCCGCAACAGGGGGCTCTGAAGCTTTCTTT.

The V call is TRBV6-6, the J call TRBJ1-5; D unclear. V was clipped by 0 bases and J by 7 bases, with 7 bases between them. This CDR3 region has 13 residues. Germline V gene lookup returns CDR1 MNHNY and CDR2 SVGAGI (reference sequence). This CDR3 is CASSYSGSQPQHF. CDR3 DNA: TGTGCCAGCAGTTACTCGGGGAGCCAGCCCCAGCATTTT.

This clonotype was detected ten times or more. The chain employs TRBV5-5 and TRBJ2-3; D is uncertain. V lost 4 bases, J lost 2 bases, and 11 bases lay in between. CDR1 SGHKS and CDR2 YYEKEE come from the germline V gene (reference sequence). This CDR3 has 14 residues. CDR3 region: CASSLAPATDTQYF. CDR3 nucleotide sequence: TGTGCCAGCAGCCTCGCACCGGCCACAGATACGCAGTATTTT.

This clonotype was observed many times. This CDR3 reads CASSYDSTGLPTDTQYF. The CDR3 DNA reads TGTGCCAGCAGTTATGATTCGACAGGGCTACCCACAGATACGCAGTATTTT. The genes are TRBV6-6 and TRBJ2-3, with 7 positions matching TRBD1. From germline, CDR1 is MNHNY and CDR2 SVGAGI (reference sequence). V gave up 3 bases and J gave up 2 bases; unmatched junction bases: 11. There are 17 residues in the CDR3.

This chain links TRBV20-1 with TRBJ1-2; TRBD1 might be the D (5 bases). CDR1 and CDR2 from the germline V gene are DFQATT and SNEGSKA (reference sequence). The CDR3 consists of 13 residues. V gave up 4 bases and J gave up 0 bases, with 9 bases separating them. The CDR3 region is CSAMRGANYGYTF. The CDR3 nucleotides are TGCAGTGCTATGAGGGGAGCTAACTATGGCTACACCTTC.